This paragraph reports one T cell receptor beta chain. The antigen remains undetermined. This CDR3 has 13 residues. The germline V gene has CDR1 LGHDT and CDR2 YNNKEL (reference sequence). The authors made TCR beta cDNA libraries by 5'RACE template switching. This switching added a universal primer site and UMIs. TCRdb reprocessed the 5' RACE reads, keeping one entry per CDR3 protein, no DNA. The table for this sample gives a few hundred thousand distinct CDR3 sequences. The data are from a study of T cells expressing NK-cell markers. Study-wide results and limits: Dominant NKG2C+ clonotypes in roughly six donors made up roughly 1.0-7.0% of CD8+ T cells.

The receptor comes from a man aged 18-70 years in good health. Sequencing was done on a sample of blood T cells: a sorted CD56 or NKG2C T cell subset, CD4+ or CD8+ T cells, or bulk PBMC T cells (not recorded which). The chain links TRBV3-1 to TRBJ2-3; TCRdb lists TRBD2, though no DNA is available to test this call. The CDR3 protein is CASSQGVGGAKYF.